Listed below are T cell receptor beta chains from one sample, sequenced in a study of cytomegalovirus exposure and HLA in healthy donors. This table comes from immunoSEQ multiplex PCR, and its TCRdb copy is limited to in-frame clones, with some not included. The table shows fewer than 130,000 clones, with over 60% occurring only once. The sequenced sample was PBMCs. The receptor set was obtained from a man younger than 40 in good health and CMV-seropositive. Both conserved end residues are part of each CDR3. The D gene is left open where the match is weak. Some rows have no size entry. The others give once, few or many, or a class for an expanded clone.

clone_size | d_call | j_call | v_call | cdr3_length | cdr3_nt | cdr3_aa
few | . | TRBJ2-3 | TRBV4-1 | 13 | TGCGCCAGTCGACAGTCTAGCACAGATACGCAGTATTTT | CASRQSSTDTQYF
. | . | TRBJ2-5 | TRBV27 | 18 | TGTGCCAGCAGTTTATCGAGTCAACTCCGGGTCCAGCGAGAGACCCAGTACTTC | CASSLSSQLRVQRETQYF
few | TRBD1 | TRBJ2-7 | TRBV11-2 | 15 | TGTGCCAGCAGCGGCCGGGACAGGGAGTATTACGAGCAGTACTTC | CASSGRDREYYEQYF
. | . | TRBJ1-1 | TRBV5-1 | 13 | TGCGCCAGCAGCCCAGGGCCTAACACTGAAGCTTTCTTT | CASSPGPNTEAFF
once | . | TRBJ2-2 | TRBV4-2 | 16 | TGTGCCAGCAGCCAAGTCGCAGGGCCGAACACCGGGGAGCTGTTTTTT | CASSQVAGPNTGELFF
. | . | TRBJ2-5 | TRBV29-1 | 12 | TGCAGCTCTCAGGAGGGGGCAGAGACCCAGTACTTC | CSSQEGAETQYF
. | . | TRBJ2-1 | TRBV30 | 15 | TGTGCCTGGAGTAACAAAGGCCTAGCAAACAATGAGCAGTTCTTC | CAWSNKGLANNEQFF
. | TRBD1 | TRBJ2-7 | TRBV28 | 15 | TGTGCCAGCAGTTCTCACGGGACAGACGCCTACGAGCAGTACTTC | CASSSHGTDAYEQYF
few | . | TRBJ1-6 | TRBV6-1 | 14 | TGTGCCAGCAGGGAACAGTACTATAATTCACCCCTCCACTTT | CASREQYYNSPLHF
. | . | TRBJ1-2 | TRBV7-2 | 10 | TGTGCCAGCGGCAACAGGCTACTCACCTTC | CASGNRLLTF
. | . | TRBJ2-7 | TRBV11-2 | 15 | TGTGCCAGCAGCCCTTTCTGGGACATGAGGTACGAGCAGTACTTC | CASSPFWDMRYEQYF
few | TRBD1 | TRBJ2-1 | TRBV27 | 14 | TGTGCCAGCAGCCGACAGGGGGCGCACAATGAGCAGTTCTTC | CASSRQGAHNEQFF
few | TRBD1 | TRBJ1-2 | TRBV7-2 | 15 | TGTGCCAGCAGCCTCAACAGGGGGCTGAGCTATGGCTACACCTTC | CASSLNRGLSYGYTF
. | TRBD1 | TRBJ1-5 | TRBV19 | 15 | TGTGCCAGTAGTCAAGACAGGGTTGACAATCAGCCCCAGCATTTT | CASSQDRVDNQPQHF
. | . | TRBJ1-1 | TRBV29-1 | 14 | TGCAGCGTCCAAGGTAGGCAGGGGAACACTGAAGCTTTCTTT | CSVQGRQGNTEAFF
few | . | TRBJ2-7 | TRBV25-1 | 16 | TGTGCCAGCAGTGAAACTGAGAGGGTATTTAGCTACGAGCAGTACTTC | CASSETERVFSYEQYF
. | . | TRBJ2-7 | TRBV6-1 | 13 | TGTGCCAGCAGCTTATCGAACTCCTACGAGCAGTACTTC | CASSLSNSYEQYF
few | . | TRBJ1-1 | TRBV5-1 | 13 | TGCGCCAGCAGAGACAGCCCTGGGACTGAAGCTTTCTTT | CASRDSPGTEAFF
. | . | TRBJ1-1 | TRBV30 | 12 | TGTGCCTGGAGCCCCTGGGCTACTGAAGCTTTCTTT | CAWSPWATEAFF
. | . | TRBJ1-2 | TRBV11-2 | 15 | TGTGCCAGCAGCTTAGGCGGGTATGCGCTTCAGGGCTACACCTTC | CASSLGGYALQGYTF
. | . | TRBJ2-1 | TRBV28 | 10 | TGTGCCAGCTCCTCGAATGAGCAGTTCTTC | CASSSNEQFF
once | . | TRBJ2-4 | TRBV5-1 | 17 | TGCGCCAGCAGCTTGGCAGCAGGGGCGCTAGCCAAAAACATTCAGTACTTC | CASSLAAGALAKNIQYF
. | . | TRBJ1-5 | TRBV5-5 | 12 | TGTGCCAGCAGCCTCGGGAATCAGCCCCAGCATTTT | CASSLGNQPQHF
. | . | TRBJ1-4 | TRBV7-2 | 16 | TGTGCCAGCAGCTTAGGGGCCCCAGGGACTAATGAAAAACTGTTTTTT | CASSLGAPGTNEKLFF
. | . | TRBJ1-2 | TRBV18 | 16 | TGTGCCAGCTCACCACTGATGGGAGAACGCTTTGCTGGCTACACCTTC | CASSPLMGERFAGYTF
few | TRBD2 | TRBJ2-1 | TRBV5-6 | 17 | TGTGCCAGCAGCTTGCTACTAGCGGGGGCCACCTACAATGAGCAGTTCTTC | CASSLLLAGATYNEQFF
. | . | TRBJ2-5 | TRBV30 | 15 | TGTGCCTGGAGTGTACATGGAGGGGTGGGAGAGACCCAGTACTTC | CAWSVHGGVGETQYF
. | . | TRBJ1-2 | TRBV10-3 | 15 | TGTGCCATCAGTGAGAGGGGCAGTTATAACTATGGCTACACCTTC | CAISERGSYNYGYTF
few | TRBD2 | TRBJ2-7 | TRBV29-1 | 13 | TGCAGCGTCCTAGCGGGGCACTCCTACGAGCAGTACTTC | CSVLAGHSYEQYF